The clone carrying this TCR beta chain was counted a few times. The antigen is unknown. With V trimmed by 1 base and J by 2 bases, 0 bases remained unmatched. The CDR3 spans 14 residues. CDR1 is GTSNPN and CDR2 is SVGIG in the germline V gene (reference sequence). 60 Vbeta and 13 Jbeta primers were used in PCR. Some clones are missing from TCRdb's copy, which holds only in-frame ones; the method was immunoSEQ multiplex PCR. The data show about 100,000 clones, with 10% seen just once and around 5.9% held by the top ten. This entry comes from a study of cytomegalovirus exposure and HLA in healthy donors. Study-wide points: Presence/absence analyses assumed roughly uniform sequencing depth across donors.

Sequenced material: PBMCs. The TCR originated in a man aged 35-49 years in good health and CMV-seropositive. The chain links TRBV30 to TRBJ2-7; 12 nucleotides line up with TRBD2. In nucleotides, the CDR3 is TGTGCCTGGAGTGGACTAGCGGGGGCCTACGAGCAGTACTTC. Its protein product is CAWSGLAGAYEQYF. The variable domain in full, with the rest retrieved from reference TRBV30 and TRBJ2-7, is SQTIHQWPATLVQPVGSPLSLECTVEGTSNPNLYWYRQAAGRGLQLLFYSVGIGQISSEVPQNLSASRPQDRQFILSSKKLLLSDSGFYLCAWSGLAGAYEQYFGPGTRLTVT.